A single sample gave rise to the 5 T cell receptor beta chains below, sequenced in a study of vaccination and CD4 T cells after COVID-19. The antigens of these receptors remain unknown. Treatment denoted: approximately nine-day PBMC culture with coronavirus spike peptide pools or control peptides (ViraFEST assay). The Oncomine TCR Beta short-read assay sequenced DNA from cultured CD4+ T cells. One entry per CDR3 protein, called by TCRdb with MiXCR from the PCR reads. There are approximately 4,200 distinct CDR3 sequences in the sample; around a fifth occur only once, and approximately 15% lies in the top ten. Sequencing was performed on CD4+ T cells from blood, cultured in vitro. The receptors originated from a human donor who had recovered from COVID-19.

This clonotype is large by share. The gene calls are TRBV7-9 and TRBJ1-1; tentative D call: TRBD1 (6 bases). The germline V gene has CDR1 SEHNR and CDR2 FQNEAQ (reference sequence). The CDR3 consists of 13 residues. V was clipped by 5 bases and J by 4 bases, with 11 bases between them. The CDR3 sequence is CASSVETGTEAFF. The CDR3 coding sequence is TGTGCCAGCAGCGTTGAGACAGGCACTGAAGCTTTCTTT. Complete variable domain (other parts from reference TRBV7-9 and TRBJ1-1): DTGVSQNPRHKITKRGQNVTFRCDPISEHNRLYWYRQTLGQGPEFLTYFQNEAQLEKSRLLSDRFSAERPKGSFSTLEIQRTEQGDSAMYLCASSVETGTEAFFGQGTRLTVV.

This clonotype has just a few counts. This chain joins TRBV30 and TRBJ1-2; 12 bases align to TRBD1. Germline CDR1 GTSNPN, CDR2 SVGIG (reference sequence). Trimming took 4 bases from V and 8 from J; bases not matched to a gene: 8. CDR3 length: 14 amino acids. This chain's CDR3 is CAWTPGQGAGGYTF. The CDR3 bases are TGTGCCTGGACCCCGGGACAGGGGGCGGGAGGCTACACCTTC.

This clonotype came up a few times. This chain uses TRBV20-1 with TRBJ2-5, with D unresolved. V lost 5 bases to trimming and J lost 4 bases, with 8 bases between them. Germline values: CDR1 DFQATT, CDR2 SNEGSKA (reference sequence). There are 11 residues in the CDR3. CDR3 in amino acids: CSAETVETQYF. CDR3 bases: TGCAGTGCTGAGACTGTAGAGACCCAGTACTTC.

This chain connects TRBV3-1 to TRBJ1-6; perhaps TRBD1 as D (5 bases). The V gene's germline CDR1 is LGHDT and CDR2 YNNKEL (reference sequence). V was trimmed by 1 base and J by 9 bases, leaving 10 bases between them. The length of the CDR3 is 14 residues. In DNA form, the CDR3 reads TGTGCCAGCAGCCAAGCAAGGGGAAGTTCACCCCTCCACTTT. Amino acid sequence: CASSQARGSSPLHF.

The chain joins TRBV14 to TRBJ2-1, with 12 bases aligning to TRBD1. The V gene end was trimmed by 3 bases and the J gene end by 3 bases; junction bases not matched to a gene: 9. From germline, CDR1 is SGHDN and CDR2 FVKESK. The length of the CDR3 is 18 residues. This CDR3 is CASSQRQGQGAFYNEQFF. The CDR3 nucleotides are TGTGCCAGCAGCCAGCGCCAGGGACAGGGGGCTTTCTACAATGAGCAGTTCTTC.